The 3 T cell receptor beta chains presented below share a single source sample, sequenced in a study of cytomegalovirus exposure and HLA in healthy donors. Amplification used 60 Vbeta primers and 13 Jbeta primers. Using immunoSEQ multiplex PCR, the repertoire was profiled, and TCRdb retains in-frame clones only, with some absent. The table includes about 160,000 clones, 80% detected once. The sample taken for sequencing was PBMCs. Receptors were obtained from a male donor in good health and CMV-seropositive.

The chain is built from TRBV27 and TRBJ2-7, with a tentative D call TRBD2 (6 bases). Germline CDR1 MNHEY, CDR2 SMNVEV (reference sequence). Deletions cut 2 bases from V and 5 bases from J, with 16 bases between. The CDR3 runs 15 residues. The CDR3 here is CASSLGGNVRNEQYF. CDR3 nucleotides: TGTGCCAGCAGTTTAGGCGGGAACGTAAGAAACGAGCAGTACTTC.

The chain uses TRBV2 and TRBJ2-5; possibly TRBD2 for D (7 bases). The germline gives CDR1 SNHLY, CDR2 FYNNEI. The V gene lost 4 bases and the J gene lost 5 bases, with 11 bases spanning the gap. This CDR3 is 13 amino acids long. CDR3 residues: CASSGGGGETQYF. The CDR3 DNA sequence: TGTGCCAGCAGTGGTGGGGGGGGCGAGACCCAGTACTTC.

The chain carries TRBV7-9 and TRBJ1-4, with D maybe TRBD1 (5 bases). Deletions cut 4 bases from V and 7 bases from J, with 16 bases between. The CDR3 extends over 15 amino acids. The germline gives CDR1 SEHNR, CDR2 FQNEAQ (reference sequence). The CDR3 loop reads CASSSIQGTIEKLFF. The CDR3 nucleotides read TGTGCCAGCAGCTCCATCCAGGGTACCATTGAAAAACTGTTTTTT.